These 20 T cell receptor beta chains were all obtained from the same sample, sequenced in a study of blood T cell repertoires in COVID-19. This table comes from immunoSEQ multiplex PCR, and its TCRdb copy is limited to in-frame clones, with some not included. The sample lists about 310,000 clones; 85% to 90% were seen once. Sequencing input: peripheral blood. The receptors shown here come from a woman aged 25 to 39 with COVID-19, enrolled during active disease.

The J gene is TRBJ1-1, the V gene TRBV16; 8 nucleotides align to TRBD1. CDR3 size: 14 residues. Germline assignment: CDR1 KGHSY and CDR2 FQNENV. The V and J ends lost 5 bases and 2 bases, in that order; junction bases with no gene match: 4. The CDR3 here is CASSVDRGNTEAFF. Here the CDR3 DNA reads TGTGCCAGCAGCGTCGACAGGGGCAACACTGAAGCTTTCTTT. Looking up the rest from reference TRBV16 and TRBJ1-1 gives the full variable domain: GEEVAQTPKHLVRGEGQKAKLYCAPIKGHSYVFWYQQVLKNEFKFLISFQNENVFDETGMPKERFSAKCLPNSPCSLEIQATKLEDSAVYFCASSVDRGNTEAFFGQGTRLTVV.

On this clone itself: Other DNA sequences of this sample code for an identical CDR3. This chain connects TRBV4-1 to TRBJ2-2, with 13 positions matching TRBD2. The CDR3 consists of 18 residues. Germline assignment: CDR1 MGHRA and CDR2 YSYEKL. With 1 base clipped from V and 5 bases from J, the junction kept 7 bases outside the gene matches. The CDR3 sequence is CASSQGGLAGVGTGELFF. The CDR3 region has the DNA TGCGCCAGCAGCCAAGGCGGACTAGCGGGAGTTGGGACCGGGGAGCTGTTTTTT.

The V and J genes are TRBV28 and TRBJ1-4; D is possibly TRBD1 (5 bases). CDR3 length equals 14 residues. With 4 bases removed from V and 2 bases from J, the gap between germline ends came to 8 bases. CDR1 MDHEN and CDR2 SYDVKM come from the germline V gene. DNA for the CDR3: TGTGCCAGCAGTTCAGGGTTGACTAATGAAAAACTGTTTTTT. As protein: CASSSGLTNEKLFF. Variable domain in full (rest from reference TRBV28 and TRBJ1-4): DVKVTQSSRYLVKRTGEKVFLECVQDMDHENMFWYRQDPGLGLRLIYFSYDVKMKEKGDIPEGYSVSREKKERFSLILESASTNQTSMYLCASSSGLTNEKLFFGSGTQLSVL.

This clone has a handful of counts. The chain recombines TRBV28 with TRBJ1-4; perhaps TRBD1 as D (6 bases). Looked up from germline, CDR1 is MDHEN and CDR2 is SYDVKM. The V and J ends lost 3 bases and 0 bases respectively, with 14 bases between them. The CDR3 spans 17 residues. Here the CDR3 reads CASSFSLTGATNEKLFF. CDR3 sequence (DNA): TGTGCCAGCAGTTTCTCTCTGACAGGTGCAACTAATGAAAAACTGTTTTTT.

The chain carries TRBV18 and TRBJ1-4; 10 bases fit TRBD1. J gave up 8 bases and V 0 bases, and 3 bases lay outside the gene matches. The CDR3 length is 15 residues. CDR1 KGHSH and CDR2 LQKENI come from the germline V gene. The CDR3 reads CASSPPGQGQEKLFF. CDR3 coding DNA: TGTGCCAGCTCACCACCGGGACAGGGGCAAGAAAAACTGTTTTTT.

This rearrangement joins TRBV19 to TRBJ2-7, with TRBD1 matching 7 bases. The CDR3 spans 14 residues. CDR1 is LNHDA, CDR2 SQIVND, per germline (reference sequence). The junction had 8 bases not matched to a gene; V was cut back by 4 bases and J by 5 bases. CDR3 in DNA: TGTGCCAGTAGTAGAACCGACAGGGTAGACGAGCAGTACTTC. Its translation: CASSRTDRVDEQYF.

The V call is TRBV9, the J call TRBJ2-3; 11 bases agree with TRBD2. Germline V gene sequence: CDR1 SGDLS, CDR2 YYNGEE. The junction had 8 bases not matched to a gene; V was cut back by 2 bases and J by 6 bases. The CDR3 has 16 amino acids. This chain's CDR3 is CASSVDSGRAEDTQYF. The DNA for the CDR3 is TGTGCCAGCAGCGTTGATAGCGGGAGGGCCGAGGATACGCAGTATTTT.

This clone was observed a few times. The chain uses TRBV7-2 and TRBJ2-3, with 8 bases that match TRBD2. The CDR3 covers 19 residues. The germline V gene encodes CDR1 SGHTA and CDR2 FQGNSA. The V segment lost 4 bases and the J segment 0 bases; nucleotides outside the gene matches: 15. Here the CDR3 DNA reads TGTGCCAGCAGCTCTGGGGGGCTAGCGGGCCGTTCTAGCACAGATACGCAGTATTTT. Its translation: CASSSGGLAGRSSTDTQYF.

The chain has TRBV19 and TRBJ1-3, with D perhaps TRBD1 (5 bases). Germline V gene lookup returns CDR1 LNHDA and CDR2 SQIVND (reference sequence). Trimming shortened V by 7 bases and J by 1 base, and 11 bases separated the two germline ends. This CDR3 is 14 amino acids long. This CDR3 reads CASTRGGSGNTIYF. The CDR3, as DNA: TGTGCCAGTACCCGCGGGGGGTCTGGAAACACCATATATTTT.

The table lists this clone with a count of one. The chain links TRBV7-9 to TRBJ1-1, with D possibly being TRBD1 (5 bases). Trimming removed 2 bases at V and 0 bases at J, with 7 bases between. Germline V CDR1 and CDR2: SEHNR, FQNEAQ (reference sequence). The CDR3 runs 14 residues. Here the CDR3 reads CASSLSRVNTEAFF. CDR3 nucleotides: TGTGCCAGCAGCTTAAGCAGGGTGAACACTGAAGCTTTCTTT.

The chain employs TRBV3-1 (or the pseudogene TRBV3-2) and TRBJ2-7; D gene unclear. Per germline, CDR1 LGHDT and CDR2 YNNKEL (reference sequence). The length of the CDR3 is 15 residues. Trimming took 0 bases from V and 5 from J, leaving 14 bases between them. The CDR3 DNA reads TGTGCCAGCAGCCAAGATCCCCAAATCCGAGACGAGCAGTACTTC. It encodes CASSQDPQIRDEQYF.

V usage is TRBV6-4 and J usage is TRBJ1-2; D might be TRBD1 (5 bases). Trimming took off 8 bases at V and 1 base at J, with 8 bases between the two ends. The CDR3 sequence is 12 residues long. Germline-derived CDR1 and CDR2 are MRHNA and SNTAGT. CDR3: CASGGINYGYTF. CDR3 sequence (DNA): TGTGCCAGCGGGGGGATTAACTATGGCTACACCTTC.

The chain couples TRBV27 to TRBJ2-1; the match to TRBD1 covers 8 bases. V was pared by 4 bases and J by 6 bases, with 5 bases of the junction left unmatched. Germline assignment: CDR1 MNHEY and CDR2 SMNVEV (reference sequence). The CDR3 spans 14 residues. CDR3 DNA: TGTGCCAGCAGTTGGGCAGGGGGCCTCAATGAGCAGTTCTTC. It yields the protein CASSWAGGLNEQFF.

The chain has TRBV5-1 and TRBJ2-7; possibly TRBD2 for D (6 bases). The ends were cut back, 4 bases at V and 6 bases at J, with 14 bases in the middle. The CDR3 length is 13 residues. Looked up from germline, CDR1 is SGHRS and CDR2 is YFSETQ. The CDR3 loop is CASSPPGGSEQYF. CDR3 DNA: TGCGCCAGCAGCCCCCCTGGGGGGTCCGAGCAGTACTTC.

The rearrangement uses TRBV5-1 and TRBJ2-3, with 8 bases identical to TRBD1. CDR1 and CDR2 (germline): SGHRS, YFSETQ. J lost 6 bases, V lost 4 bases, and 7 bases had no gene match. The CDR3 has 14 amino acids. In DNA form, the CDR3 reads TGCGCCAGCAGCATGGACAGGGTCGGGGATACGCAGTATTTT. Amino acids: CASSMDRVGDTQYF.

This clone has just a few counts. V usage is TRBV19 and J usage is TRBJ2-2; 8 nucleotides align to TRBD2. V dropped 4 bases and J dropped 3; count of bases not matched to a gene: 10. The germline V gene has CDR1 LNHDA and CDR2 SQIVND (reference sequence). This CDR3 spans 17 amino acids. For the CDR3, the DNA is TGTGCCAGTAGTAGTTTCCGGGGGGGAGACCACACCGGGGAGCTGTTTTTT. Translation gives CASSSFRGGDHTGELFF.

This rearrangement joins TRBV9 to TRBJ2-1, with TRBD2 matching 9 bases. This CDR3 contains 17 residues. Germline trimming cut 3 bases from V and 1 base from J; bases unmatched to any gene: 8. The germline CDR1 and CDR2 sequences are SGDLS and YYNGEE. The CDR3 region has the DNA TGTGCCAGCAGCGCCCGAGGGACTAGCACATCCTACAATGAGCAGTTCTTC. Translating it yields CASSARGTSTSYNEQFF.

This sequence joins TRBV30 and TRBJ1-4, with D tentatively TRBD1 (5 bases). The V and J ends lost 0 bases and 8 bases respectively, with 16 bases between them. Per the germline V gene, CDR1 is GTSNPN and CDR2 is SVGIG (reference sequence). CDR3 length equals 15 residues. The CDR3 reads CAWSVGAGLQEKLFF. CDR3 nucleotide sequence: TGTGCCTGGAGTGTAGGCGCAGGGTTACAGGAAAAACTGTTTTTT.

This CDR3 reads CASSLDSHQPQHF. The CDR3, as DNA: TGTGCCAGCAGCCTAGACAGTCATCAGCCCCAGCATTTT. The chain links TRBV27 to TRBJ1-5; D might be TRBD1 (5 bases). The germline CDR1 and CDR2 sequences are MNHEY and SMNVEV (reference sequence). The length of the CDR3 is 13 residues. Trimming stripped 6 bases from V and 5 bases from J, with 11 bases between.

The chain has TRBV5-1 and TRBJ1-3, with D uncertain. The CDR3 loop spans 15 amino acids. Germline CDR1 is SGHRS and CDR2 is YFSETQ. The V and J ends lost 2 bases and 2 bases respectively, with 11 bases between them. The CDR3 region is CASSFAGSAGNTIYF. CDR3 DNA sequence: TGCGCCAGCAGCTTCGCGGGAAGTGCTGGAAACACCATATATTTT.